This T cell receptor (beta chain) was sequenced in a study of cytomegalovirus exposure and HLA in healthy donors. Concerning this clone itself: Antigen: not known.

A multiplex PCR was run with 60 Vbeta primers and 13 Jbeta primers. Only in-frame clones appear in the TCRdb table, and some are missing; sequencing was by immunoSEQ multiplex PCR. Among some 110,000 clones, 80% to 85% were seen once, and the ten largest hold 6.5% to 7%. V was trimmed by 0 bases and J by 2 bases, leaving 8 bases between them. This CDR3 has 14 amino acids. Germline V gene data show CDR1 as SGHRS and CDR2 as YFSETQ. Notes on the study in general: The study put around 180 TCR beta chains on its list as cytomegalovirus-associated. TCR beta chain V- and J-gene trimming was linked, in a later analysis, to a missense variant in DCLRE1C. A later analysis reportedly found fewer N-insertions in an Asian-associated ancestry cluster than the roughly 670-donor mean. Differences between HLA loci emerged in a later analysis of TCR association rates, with DRB1 most and HLA-C fewest.

The source is a man aged 25 to 40 in good health and CMV-seropositive. The V gene is TRBV5-1, the J gene TRBJ1-2; a weak D match, TRBD1 (6 bases). Sequencing was carried out using PBMCs. The CDR3 is CASSLGGPNYGYTF. In DNA form, the CDR3 reads TGCGCCAGCAGCTTGGGGGGGCCAAACTATGGCTACACCTTC.